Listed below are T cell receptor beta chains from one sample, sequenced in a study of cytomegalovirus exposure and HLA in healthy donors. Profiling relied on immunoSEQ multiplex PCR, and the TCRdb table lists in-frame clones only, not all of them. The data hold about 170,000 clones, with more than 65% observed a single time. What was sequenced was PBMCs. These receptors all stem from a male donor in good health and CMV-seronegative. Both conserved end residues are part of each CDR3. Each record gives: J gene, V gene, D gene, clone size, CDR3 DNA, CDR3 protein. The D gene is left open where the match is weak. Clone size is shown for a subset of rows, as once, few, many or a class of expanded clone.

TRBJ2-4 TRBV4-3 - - TGCGCCAGCAGCCAAGATCGCTCAGGGGTCAAAAACATTCAGTACTTC CASSQDRSGVKNIQYF
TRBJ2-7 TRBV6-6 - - TGTGCCAGCAGCCTAGGGGTCGAGCAGTACTTC CASSLGVEQYF
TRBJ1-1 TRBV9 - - TGTGCCAGCAGCACCGGGACATCCACTGAAGCTTTCTTT CASSTGTSTEAFF
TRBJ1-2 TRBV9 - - TGTGCCAGCAGCGTACGAATAGGACAGAATATTGATGGCTACACCTTC CASSVRIGQNIDGYTF
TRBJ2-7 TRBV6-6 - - TGTGCCAGCAGAAATCCTGGTCGGTACGAGCAGTACTTC CASRNPGRYEQYF
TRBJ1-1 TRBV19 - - TGTGCCAGTACCGCAGGGTCTTGGTCTTCTGAAGCTTTCTTT CASTAGSWSSEAFF
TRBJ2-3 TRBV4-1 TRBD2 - TGCGCCAGCAGCCGGATTAGCGGGGGTGGGGCAGATACGCAGTATTTT CASSRISGGGADTQYF
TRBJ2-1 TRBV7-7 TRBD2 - TGTGCCAGCAGCTTATTCGCGGGAGGTAGCGGGGGCTACAATGAGCAGTTCTTC CASSLFAGGSGGYNEQFF
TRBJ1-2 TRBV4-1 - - TGCGCCAGCAGCCTTGCAGTCTATGGCTACACCTTC CASSLAVYGYTF
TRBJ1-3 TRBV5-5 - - TGTGCCAGCAGCTTGAGGCGGGTTCCGGACACCATATATTTT CASSLRRVPDTIYF
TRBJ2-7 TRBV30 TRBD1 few TGTGCCTGGAGTAGGACAGGGAGGTACGAGCAGTACTTC CAWSRTGRYEQYF
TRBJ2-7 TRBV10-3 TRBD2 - TGTGCCATCAGGGGGACTAGCGGGAGGGCCCTCTCGGTCTACGAGCAGTACTTC CAIRGTSGRALSVYEQYF
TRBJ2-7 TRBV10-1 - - TGCGCCAGCAGTGAGTTCCATCGGAGGTCCTACGAGCAGTACTTC CASSEFHRRSYEQYF
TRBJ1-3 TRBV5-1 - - TGCGCCAGCAGCTTGATTAGTGGGCCCTTTGCAAACTCTGGAAACACCATATATTTT CASSLISGPFANSGNTIYF
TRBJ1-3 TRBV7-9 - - TGTGCCAGCAGCCGAAAGGGGGACACTGGAAACACCATATATTTT CASSRKGDTGNTIYF
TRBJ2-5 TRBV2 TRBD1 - TGTGCCAGATCCGGGACAGGGAAATTGGGGGAGACCCAGTACTTC CARSGTGKLGETQYF
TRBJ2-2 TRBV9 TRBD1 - TGTGCCAGCAGCCCGCGGGACAGGGGGCTTTTTGGCACCGGGGAGCTGTTTTTT CASSPRDRGLFGTGELFF
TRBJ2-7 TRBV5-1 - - TGCGCCAGCAGCACGGAGGGGAAACTCTCCTACGAGCAGTACTTC CASSTEGKLSYEQYF
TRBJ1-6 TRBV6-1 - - TGTGCCAGCAGAAGGGACACCACCTTTTCCCTCCACTTT CASRRDTTFSLHF
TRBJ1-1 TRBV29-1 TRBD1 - TGCAGCGCCCGGGACAGGGGGCGGACTGAAGCTTTCTTT CSARDRGRTEAFF
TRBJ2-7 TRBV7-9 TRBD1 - TGTGCCAGCAGCCCGACAGGGGGCTACGAGCAGTACTTC CASSPTGGYEQYF
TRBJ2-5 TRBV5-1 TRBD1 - TGCGCCAGCAGCCCGACGGACAGGTCCGGAGAGACCCAGTACTTC CASSPTDRSGETQYF
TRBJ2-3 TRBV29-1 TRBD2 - TGCAGCGTGGCTAGCGGGGGGGCTACAGATACGCAGTATTTT CSVASGGATDTQYF
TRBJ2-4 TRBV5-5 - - TGTGCCAGCAGCCCCGACAGAACAAATAGCGGAGTGGTGAGCGGCATTCAGTACTTC CASSPDRTNSGVVSGIQYF
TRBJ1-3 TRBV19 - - TGTGCCAGTAGTATAGGAGCTTACTCTGGAAACACCATATATTTT CASSIGAYSGNTIYF
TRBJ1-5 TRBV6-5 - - TGTGCCAGCAGTTACGCGGGGCGAGGTCAGCCCCAGCATTTT CASSYAGRGQPQHF
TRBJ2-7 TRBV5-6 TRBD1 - TGTGCCAGCAGCTTACGACAGGGTGGCTACGAGCAGTACTTC CASSLRQGGYEQYF
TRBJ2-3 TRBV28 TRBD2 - TGTGCCAGCAGTTCCCCGACTAGCGGGACAGATACGCAGTATTTT CASSSPTSGTDTQYF
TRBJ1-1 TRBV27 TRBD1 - TGTGCCAGCAGTTTACAGGGGGCAAAAATGAACACTGAAGCTTTCTTT CASSLQGAKMNTEAFF
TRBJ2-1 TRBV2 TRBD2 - TGTGCCAGCAGTGAACGACTAGCGGGGATCAATGAGCAGTTCTTC CASSERLAGINEQFF
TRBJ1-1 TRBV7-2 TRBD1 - TGTGCCAGCAGCCCATGGAGGGCAGGGGGATACACTGAAGCTTTCTTT CASSPWRAGGYTEAFF
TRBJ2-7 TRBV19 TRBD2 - TGTGCCAGTGGTCCGGGACTAGTAAGCTACGAGCAGTACTTC CASGPGLVSYEQYF
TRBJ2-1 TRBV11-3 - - TGTGCCAGCAGCCTGGGCGATAATGAGCAGTTCTTC CASSLGDNEQFF
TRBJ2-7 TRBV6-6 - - TGTGCCAGCAGTCCCAGGGGGGACTCCTACGAGCAGTACTTC CASSPRGDSYEQYF
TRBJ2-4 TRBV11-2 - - TGTGCCAGCAGCGTACGCATGGGGGGAGCCAAAAACATTCAGTACTTC CASSVRMGGAKNIQYF